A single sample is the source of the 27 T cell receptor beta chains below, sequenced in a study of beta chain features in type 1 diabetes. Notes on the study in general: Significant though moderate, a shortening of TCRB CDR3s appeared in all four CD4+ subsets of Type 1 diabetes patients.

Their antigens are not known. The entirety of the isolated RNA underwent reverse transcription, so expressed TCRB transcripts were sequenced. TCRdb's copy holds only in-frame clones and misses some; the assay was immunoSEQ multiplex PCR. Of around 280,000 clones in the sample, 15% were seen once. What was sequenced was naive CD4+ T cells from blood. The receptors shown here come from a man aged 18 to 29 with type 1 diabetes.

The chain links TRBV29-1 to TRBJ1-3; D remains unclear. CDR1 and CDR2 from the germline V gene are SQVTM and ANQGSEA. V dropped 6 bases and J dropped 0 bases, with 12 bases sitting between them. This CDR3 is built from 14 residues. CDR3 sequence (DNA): TGCAGCGTGGAGAGGGTCCTCTCTGGAAACACCATATATTTT. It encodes CSVERVLSGNTIYF. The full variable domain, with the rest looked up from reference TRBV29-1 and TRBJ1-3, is SAVISQKPSRDICQRGTSLTIQCQVDSQVTMMFWYRQQPGQSLTLIATANQGSEATYESGFVIDKFPISRPNLTFSTLTVSNMSPEDSSIYLCSVERVLSGNTIYFGEGSWLTVV.

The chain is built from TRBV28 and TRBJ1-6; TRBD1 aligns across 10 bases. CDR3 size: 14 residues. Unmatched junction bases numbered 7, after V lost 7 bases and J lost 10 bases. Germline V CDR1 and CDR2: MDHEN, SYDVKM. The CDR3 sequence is CASNSGQGDSPLHF. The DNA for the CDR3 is TGTGCCAGCAATTCCGGACAGGGGGACTCACCCCTCCACTTT.

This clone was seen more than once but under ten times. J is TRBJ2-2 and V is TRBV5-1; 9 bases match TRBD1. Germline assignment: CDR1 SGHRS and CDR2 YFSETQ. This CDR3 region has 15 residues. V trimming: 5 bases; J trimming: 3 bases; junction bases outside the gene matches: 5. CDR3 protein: CASRLQGADTGELFF. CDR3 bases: TGCGCCAGCAGGTTACAGGGGGCTGACACCGGGGAGCTGTTTTTT.

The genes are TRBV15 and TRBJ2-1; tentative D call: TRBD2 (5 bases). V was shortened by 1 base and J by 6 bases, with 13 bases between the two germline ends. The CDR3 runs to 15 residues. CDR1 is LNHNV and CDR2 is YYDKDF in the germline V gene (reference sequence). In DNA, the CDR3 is TGTGCCACCAGCAGAGCCGGGCTAGCCTCCAATGAGCAGTTCTTC. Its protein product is CATSRAGLASNEQFF. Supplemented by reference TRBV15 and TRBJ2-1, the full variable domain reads DAMVIQNPRYQVTQFGKPVTLSCSQTLNHNVMYWYQQKSSQAPKLLFHYYDKDFNNEADTPDNFQSRRPNTSFCFLDIRSPGLGDTAMYLCATSRAGLASNEQFFGPGTRLTVL.

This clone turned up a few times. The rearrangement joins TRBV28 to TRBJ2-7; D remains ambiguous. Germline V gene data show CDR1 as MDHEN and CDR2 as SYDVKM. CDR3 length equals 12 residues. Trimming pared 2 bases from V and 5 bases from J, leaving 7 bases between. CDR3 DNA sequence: TGTGCCAGCAGTTTAAGAGTCCACGAGCAGTACTTC. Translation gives CASSLRVHEQYF.

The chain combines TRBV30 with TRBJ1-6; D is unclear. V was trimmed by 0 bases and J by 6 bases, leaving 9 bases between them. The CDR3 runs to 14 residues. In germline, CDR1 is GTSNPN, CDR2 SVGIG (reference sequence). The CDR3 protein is CAWSVVHGNSPLHF. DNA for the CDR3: TGTGCCTGGAGTGTAGTTCACGGTAATTCACCCCTCCACTTT.

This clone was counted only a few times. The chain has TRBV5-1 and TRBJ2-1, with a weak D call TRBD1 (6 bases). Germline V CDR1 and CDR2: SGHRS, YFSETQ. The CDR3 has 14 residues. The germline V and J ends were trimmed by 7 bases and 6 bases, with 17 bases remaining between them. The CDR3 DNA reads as TGCGCCAGCCTCGGGGACACAGAAGGCAATGAGCAGTTCTTC. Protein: CASLGDTEGNEQFF. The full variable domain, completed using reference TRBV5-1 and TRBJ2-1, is KAGVTQTPRYLIKTRGQQVTLSCSPISGHRSVSWYQQTPGQGLQFLFEYFSETQRNKGNFPGRFSGRQFSNSRSEMNVSTLELGDSALYLCASLGDTEGNEQFFGPGTRLTVL.

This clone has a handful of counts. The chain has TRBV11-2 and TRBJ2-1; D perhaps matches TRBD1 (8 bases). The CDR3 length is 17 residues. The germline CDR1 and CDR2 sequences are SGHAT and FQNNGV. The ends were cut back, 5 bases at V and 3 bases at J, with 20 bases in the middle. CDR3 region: CASSRQGRGPIYNEQFF. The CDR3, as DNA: TGTGCCAGCAGCCGACAGGGGCGGGGGCCTATCTACAATGAGCAGTTCTTC.

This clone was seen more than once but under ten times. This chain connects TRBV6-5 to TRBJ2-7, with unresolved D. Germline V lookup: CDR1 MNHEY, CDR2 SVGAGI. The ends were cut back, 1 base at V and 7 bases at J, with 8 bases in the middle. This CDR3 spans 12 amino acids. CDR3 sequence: CASSYYRGEQYF. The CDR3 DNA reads TGTGCCAGCAGTTACTATCGAGGAGAGCAGTACTTC.

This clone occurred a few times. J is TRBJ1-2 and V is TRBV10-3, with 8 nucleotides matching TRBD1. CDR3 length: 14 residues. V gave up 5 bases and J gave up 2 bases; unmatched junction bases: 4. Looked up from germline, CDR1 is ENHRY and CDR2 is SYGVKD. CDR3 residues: CAISPGQGNYGYTF. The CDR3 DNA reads TGTGCCATCAGTCCTGGACAGGGCAACTATGGCTACACCTTC.

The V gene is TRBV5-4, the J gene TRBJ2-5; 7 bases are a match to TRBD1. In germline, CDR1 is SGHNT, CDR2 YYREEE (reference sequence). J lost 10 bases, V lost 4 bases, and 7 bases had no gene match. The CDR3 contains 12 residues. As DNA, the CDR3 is TGTGCCAGCAGCCGTGGACAGGATCACCAGTACTTC. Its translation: CASSRGQDHQYF.

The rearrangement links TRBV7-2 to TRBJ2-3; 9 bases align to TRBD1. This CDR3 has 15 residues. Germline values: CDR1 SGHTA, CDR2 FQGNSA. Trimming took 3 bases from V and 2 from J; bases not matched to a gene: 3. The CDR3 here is CASSFRTGDTDTQYF. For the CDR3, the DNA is TGTGCCAGCAGCTTTAGGACAGGGGACACAGATACGCAGTATTTT.

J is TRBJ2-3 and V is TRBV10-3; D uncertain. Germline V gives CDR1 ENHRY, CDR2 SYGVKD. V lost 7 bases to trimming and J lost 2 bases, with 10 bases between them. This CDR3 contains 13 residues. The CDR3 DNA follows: TGTGCCATCAATGGGCAGCACACAGATACGCAGTATTTT. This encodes CAINGQHTDTQYF.

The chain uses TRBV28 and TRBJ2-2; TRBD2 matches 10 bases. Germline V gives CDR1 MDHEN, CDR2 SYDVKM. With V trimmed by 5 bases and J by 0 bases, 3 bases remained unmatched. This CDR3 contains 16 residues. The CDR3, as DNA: TGTGCCAGCAGTCTAGCGGGGGCAGCGAACACCGGGGAGCTGTTTTTT. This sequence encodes CASSLAGAANTGELFF.

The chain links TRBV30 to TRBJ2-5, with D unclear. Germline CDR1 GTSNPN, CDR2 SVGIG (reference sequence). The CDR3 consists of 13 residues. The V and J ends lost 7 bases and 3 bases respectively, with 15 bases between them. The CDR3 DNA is TGTGCCTCCCTACGACTGTACAAAGAGACCCAGTACTTC. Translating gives CASLRLYKETQYF.

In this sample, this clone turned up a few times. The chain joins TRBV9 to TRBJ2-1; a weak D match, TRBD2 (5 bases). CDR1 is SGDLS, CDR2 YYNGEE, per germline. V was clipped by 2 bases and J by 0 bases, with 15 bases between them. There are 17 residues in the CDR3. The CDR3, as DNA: TGTGCCAGCAGCGTCCGTGGGATCGCGGGCTCCTACAATGAGCAGTTCTTC. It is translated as CASSVRGIAGSYNEQFF.

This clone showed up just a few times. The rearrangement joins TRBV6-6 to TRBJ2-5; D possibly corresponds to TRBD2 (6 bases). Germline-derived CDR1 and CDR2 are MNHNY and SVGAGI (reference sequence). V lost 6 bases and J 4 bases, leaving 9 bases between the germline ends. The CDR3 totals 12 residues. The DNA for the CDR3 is TGTGCCAGCAGGGACTATCGAGAGACCCAGTACTTC. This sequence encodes CASRDYRETQYF.

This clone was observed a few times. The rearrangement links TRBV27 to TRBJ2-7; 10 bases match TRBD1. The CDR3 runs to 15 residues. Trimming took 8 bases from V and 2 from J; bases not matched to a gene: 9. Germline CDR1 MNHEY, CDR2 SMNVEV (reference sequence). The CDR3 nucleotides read TGTGCCAGCCAACTCAACGGACAGGGGGCCTACGAGCAGTACTTC. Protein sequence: CASQLNGQGAYEQYF.

The CDR3 DNA reads as TGTGCCAGTAGCCCCCGAGGTGCAAGGGCCAACGTCCTGACTTTC. This codes for CASSPRGARANVLTF. The chain joins TRBV19 to TRBJ2-6; D call uncertain. The ends were cut back, 6 bases at V and 5 bases at J, with 14 bases in the middle. The CDR3 extends over 15 amino acids. Germline V lookup: CDR1 LNHDA, CDR2 SQIVND (reference sequence). Filled out from reference TRBV19 and TRBJ2-6, the complete variable domain reads DGGITQSPKYLFRKEGQNVTLSCEQNLNHDAMYWYRQDPGQGLRLIYYSQIVNDFQKGDIAEGYSVSREKKESFPLTVTSAQKNPTAFYLCASSPRGARANVLTFGAGSRLTVL.

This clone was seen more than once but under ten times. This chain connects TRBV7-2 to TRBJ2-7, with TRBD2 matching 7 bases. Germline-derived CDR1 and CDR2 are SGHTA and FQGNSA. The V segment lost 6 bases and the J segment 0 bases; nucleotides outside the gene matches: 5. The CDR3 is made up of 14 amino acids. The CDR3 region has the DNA TGTGCCAGCAGATCCAGCGGGACCTCCTACGAGCAGTACTTC. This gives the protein CASRSSGTSYEQYF.

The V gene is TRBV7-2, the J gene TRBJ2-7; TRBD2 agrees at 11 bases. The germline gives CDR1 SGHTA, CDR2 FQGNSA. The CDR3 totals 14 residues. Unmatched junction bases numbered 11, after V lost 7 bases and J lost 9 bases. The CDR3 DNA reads TGTGCCAGCACTTTGACTAGCGGGAATAGTCGGCAGTACTTC. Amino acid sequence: CASTLTSGNSRQYF. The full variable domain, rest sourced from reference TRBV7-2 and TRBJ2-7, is GAGVSQSPSNKVTEKGKDVELRCDPISGHTALYWYRQSLGQGLEFLIYFQGNSAPDKSGLPSDRFSAERTGGSVSTLTIQRTQQEDSAVYLCASTLTSGNSRQYFGPGTRLTVT.

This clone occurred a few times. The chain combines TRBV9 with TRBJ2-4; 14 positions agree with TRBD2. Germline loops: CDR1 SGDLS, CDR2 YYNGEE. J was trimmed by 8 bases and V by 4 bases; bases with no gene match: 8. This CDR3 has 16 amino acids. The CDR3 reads CASSPGLAGGRDIQYF. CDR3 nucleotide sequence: TGTGCCAGCAGCCCCGGACTAGCGGGAGGCCGTGACATTCAGTACTTC.

The CDR3: CASSLGRPQSEAFF. In DNA form, the CDR3 reads TGTGCCAGCAGCTTAGGTCGCCCCCAAAGCGAAGCTTTCTTT. The J gene is TRBJ1-1, the V gene TRBV7-9; D ambiguous. Germline V gene lookup returns CDR1 SEHNR and CDR2 FQNEAQ (reference sequence). V was cut by 1 base and J by 8 bases, with 14 bases left in between. This CDR3 contains 14 residues.

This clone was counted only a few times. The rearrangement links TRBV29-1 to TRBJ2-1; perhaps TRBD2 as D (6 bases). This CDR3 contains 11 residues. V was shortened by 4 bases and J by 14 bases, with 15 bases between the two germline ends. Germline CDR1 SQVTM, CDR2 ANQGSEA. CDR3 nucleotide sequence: TGCAGCGTTGGTAGAACTGGGGGGAAGTTCTTC. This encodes CSVGRTGGKFF.

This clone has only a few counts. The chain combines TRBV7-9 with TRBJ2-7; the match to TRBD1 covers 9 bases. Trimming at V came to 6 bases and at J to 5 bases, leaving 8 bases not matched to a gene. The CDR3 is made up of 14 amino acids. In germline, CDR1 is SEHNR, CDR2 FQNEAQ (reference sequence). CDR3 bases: TGTGCCAGCAGACACGGACAGGGGACAAACGAGCAGTACTTC. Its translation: CASRHGQGTNEQYF.

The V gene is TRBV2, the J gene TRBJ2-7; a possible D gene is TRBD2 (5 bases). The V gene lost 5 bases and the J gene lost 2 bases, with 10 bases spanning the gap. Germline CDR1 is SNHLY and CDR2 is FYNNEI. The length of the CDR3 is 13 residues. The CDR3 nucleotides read TGTGCCAGCAGTCGAGGACTTCCCTACGAGCAGTACTTC. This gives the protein CASSRGLPYEQYF.

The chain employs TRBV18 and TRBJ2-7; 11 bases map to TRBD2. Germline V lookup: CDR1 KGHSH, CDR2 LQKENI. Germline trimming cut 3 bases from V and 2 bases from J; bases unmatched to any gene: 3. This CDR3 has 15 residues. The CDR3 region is CASSPSSGGTYEQYF. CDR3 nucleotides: TGTGCCAGCTCACCCTCTAGCGGGGGGACCTACGAGCAGTACTTC.